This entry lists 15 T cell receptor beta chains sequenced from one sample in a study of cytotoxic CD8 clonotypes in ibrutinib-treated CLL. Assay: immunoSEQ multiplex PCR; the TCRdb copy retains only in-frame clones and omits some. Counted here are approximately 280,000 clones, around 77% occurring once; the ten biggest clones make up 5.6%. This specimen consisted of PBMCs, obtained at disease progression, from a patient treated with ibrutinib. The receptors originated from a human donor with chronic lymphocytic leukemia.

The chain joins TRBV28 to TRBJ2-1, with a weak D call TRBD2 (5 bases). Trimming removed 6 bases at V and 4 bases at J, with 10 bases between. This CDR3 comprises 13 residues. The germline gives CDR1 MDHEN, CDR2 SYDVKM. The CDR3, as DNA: TGTGCCAGCAGGCCAAGCGGATACAATGAGCAGTTCTTC. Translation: CASRPSGYNEQFF.

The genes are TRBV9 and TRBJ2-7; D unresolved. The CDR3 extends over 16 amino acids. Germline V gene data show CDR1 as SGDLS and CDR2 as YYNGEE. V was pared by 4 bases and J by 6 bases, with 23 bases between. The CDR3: CASSLRGSGSLIEQYF. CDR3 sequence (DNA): TGTGCCAGCAGCTTACGAGGTTCGGGCTCCCTCATCGAGCAGTACTTC.

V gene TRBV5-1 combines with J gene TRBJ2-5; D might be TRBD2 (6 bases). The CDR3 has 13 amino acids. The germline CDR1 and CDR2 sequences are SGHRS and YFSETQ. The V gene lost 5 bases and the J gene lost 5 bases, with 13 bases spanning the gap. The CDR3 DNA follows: TGCGCCAGCAGTACCCTAGCGAAGGAGACCCAGTACTTC. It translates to CASSTLAKETQYF.

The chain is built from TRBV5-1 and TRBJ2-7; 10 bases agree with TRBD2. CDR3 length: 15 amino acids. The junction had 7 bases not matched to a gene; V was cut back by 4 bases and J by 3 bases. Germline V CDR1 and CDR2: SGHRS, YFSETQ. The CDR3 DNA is TGCGCCAGCAGCCCCACCGGGACTAGCGACTACGAGCAGTACTTC. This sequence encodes CASSPTGTSDYEQYF. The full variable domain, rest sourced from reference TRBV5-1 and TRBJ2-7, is KAGVTQTPRYLIKTRGQQVTLSCSPISGHRSVSWYQQTPGQGLQFLFEYFSETQRNKGNFPGRFSGRQFSNSRSEMNVSTLELGDSALYLCASSPTGTSDYEQYFGPGTRLTVT.

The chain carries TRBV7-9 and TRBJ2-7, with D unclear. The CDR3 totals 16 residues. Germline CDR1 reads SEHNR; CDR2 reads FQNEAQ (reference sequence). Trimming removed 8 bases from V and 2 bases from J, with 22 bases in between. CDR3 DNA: TGTGCCAGCCGGAGTGGTGGAACCGGTACCCCCTACGAGCAGTACTTC. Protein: CASRSGGTGTPYEQYF.

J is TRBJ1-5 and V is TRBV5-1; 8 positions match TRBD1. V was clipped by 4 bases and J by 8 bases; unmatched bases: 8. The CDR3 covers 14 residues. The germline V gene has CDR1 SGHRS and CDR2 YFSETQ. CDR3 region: CASSPHGQGEPQHF. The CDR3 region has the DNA TGCGCCAGCAGCCCCCACGGACAGGGCGAGCCCCAGCATTTT.

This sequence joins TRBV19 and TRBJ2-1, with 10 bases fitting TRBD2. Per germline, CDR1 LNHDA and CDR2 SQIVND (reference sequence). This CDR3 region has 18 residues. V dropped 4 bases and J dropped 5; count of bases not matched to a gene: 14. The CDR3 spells CASSRVWLAGGFHNEQFF. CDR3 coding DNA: TGTGCCAGTAGTAGAGTATGGTTAGCGGGGGGCTTCCACAATGAGCAGTTCTTC.

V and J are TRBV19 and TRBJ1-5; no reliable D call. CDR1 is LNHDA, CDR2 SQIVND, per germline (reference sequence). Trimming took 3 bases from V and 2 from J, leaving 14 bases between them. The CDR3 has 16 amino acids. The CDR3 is CASSMNSPWGNQPQHF. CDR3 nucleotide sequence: TGTGCCAGTAGTATGAACAGCCCTTGGGGCAATCAGCCCCAGCATTTT.

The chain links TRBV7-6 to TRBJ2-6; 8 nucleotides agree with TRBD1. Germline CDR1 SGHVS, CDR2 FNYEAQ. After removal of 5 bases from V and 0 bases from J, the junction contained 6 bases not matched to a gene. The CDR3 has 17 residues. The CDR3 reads CASSSGQGHSGANVLTF. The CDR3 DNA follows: TGTGCCAGCAGCAGTGGACAGGGCCACTCTGGGGCCAACGTCCTGACTTTC.

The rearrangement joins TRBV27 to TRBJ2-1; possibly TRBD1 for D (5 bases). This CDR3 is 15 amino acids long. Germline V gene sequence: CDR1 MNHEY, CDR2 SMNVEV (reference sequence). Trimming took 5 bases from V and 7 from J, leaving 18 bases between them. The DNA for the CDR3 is TGTGCCAGCAGTCCCGGCTTCCCAGGGTGGAATGAGCAGTTCTTC. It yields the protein CASSPGFPGWNEQFF.

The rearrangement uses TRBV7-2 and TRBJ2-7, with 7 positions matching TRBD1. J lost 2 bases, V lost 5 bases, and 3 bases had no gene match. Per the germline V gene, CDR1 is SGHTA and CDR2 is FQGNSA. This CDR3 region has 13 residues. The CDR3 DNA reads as TGTGCCAGCAGCCCTACAGGGGCCTACGAGCAGTACTTC. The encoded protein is CASSPTGAYEQYF.

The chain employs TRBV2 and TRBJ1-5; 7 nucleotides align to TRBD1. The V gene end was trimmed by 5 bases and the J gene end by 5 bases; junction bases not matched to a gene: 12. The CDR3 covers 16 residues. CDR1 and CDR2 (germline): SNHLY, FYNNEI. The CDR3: CASSQNRQGGHQPQHF. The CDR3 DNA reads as TGTGCCAGCAGTCAAAATCGACAGGGCGGGCATCAGCCCCAGCATTTT.

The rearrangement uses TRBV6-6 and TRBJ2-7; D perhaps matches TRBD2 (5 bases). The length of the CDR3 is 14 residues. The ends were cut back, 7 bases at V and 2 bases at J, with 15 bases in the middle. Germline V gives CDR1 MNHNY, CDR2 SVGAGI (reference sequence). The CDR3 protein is CASIAPGRTYEQYF. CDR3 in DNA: TGTGCCAGCATAGCGCCGGGCAGAACCTACGAGCAGTACTTC.

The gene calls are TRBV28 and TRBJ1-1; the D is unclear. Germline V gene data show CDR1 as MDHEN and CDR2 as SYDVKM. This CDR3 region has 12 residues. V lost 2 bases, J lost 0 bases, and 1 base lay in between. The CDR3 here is CASSLMNTEAFF. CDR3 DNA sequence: TGTGCCAGCAGTTTAATGAACACTGAAGCTTTCTTT.

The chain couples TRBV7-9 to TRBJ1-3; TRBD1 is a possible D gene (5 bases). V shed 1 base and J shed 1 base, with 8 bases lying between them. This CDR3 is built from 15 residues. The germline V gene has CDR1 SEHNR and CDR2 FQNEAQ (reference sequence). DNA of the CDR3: TGTGCCAGCAGCTTAGTGCGGGGGTCTGGAAACACCATATATTTT. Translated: CASSLVRGSGNTIYF.